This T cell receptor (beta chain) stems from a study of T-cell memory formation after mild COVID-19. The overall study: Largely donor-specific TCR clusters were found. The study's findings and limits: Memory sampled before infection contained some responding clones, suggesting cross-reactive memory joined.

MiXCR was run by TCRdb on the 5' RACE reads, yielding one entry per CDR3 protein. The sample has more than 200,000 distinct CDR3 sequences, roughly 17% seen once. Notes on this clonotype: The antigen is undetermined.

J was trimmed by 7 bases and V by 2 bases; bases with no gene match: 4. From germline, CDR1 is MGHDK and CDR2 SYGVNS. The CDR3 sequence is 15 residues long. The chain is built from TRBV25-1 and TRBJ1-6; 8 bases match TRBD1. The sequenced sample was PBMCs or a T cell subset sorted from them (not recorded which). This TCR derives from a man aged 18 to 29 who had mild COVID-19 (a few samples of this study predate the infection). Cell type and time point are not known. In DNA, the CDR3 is TGTGCCAGCAGTGAACAGGGGGCCTGGAATTCACCCCTCCACTTT. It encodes CASSEQGAWNSPLHF.